This T cell receptor beta chain was captured in a study of cytomegalovirus exposure and HLA in healthy donors. Study findings and constraints: Several V segments, TRBV6-2 and TRBV6-3 among them, could not be told apart and were dropped.

This clone occurred a few times. Its antigen remains unknown. With 60 Vbeta and 13 Jbeta primers, the PCR was carried out. Some clones are missing from TCRdb's copy, which holds only in-frame ones; the method was immunoSEQ multiplex PCR. The sample lists about 76,000 clones, roughly 76% occurring once. V was pared by 0 bases and J by 2 bases, with 6 bases of the junction left unmatched. The CDR3 extends over 16 amino acids. Looked up from germline, CDR1 is MDHEN and CDR2 is SYDVKM. The chain is built from TRBV28 and TRBJ2-7; 8 nucleotides agree with TRBD1. This clonotype originated in a woman aged 30 to 39 in good health and CMV-seronegative. Specimen: PBMCs. CDR3 region: CASSLWGQGATYEQYF. The DNA of the CDR3 is TGTGCCAGCAGTTTATGGGGGCAGGGGGCAACCTACGAGCAGTACTTC. Using reference TRBV28 and TRBJ2-7 for the parts outside the CDR3, the full variable domain is DVKVTQSSRYLVKRTGEKVFLECVQDMDHENMFWYRQDPGLGLRLIYFSYDVKMKEKGDIPEGYSVSREKKERFSLILESASTNQTSMYLCASSLWGQGATYEQYFGPGTRLTVT.